The TCR beta chain under discussion was sequenced for a study of blood T cell repertoires in COVID-19. Study-level background: The United States, Italy and Spain supplied acute and convalescent COVID-19 samples.

The CDR3 extends over 16 amino acids. Germline loops: CDR1 SGHTS, CDR2 YDEGEE. V lost 3 bases to trimming and J lost 7 bases, with 17 bases between them. TCRdb's table, derived via immunoSEQ multiplex PCR, lists solely in-frame clones and lacks some. The repertoire includes 150,000 to 200,000 clones, roughly 90% of them detected once, and roughly 0.56% sits in the top ten. This chain uses TRBV5-8 with TRBJ1-6; maybe TRBD1 (5 bases). Input material: peripheral blood. The clonotype was recovered from a man between 50 and 59 years old with acute or convalescent COVID-19. The CDR3 coding sequence is TGTGCCAGCAGCTCTCCCGGCAGGGCCAAAAATTCACCCCTCCACTTT. This gives the protein CASSSPGRAKNSPLHF.